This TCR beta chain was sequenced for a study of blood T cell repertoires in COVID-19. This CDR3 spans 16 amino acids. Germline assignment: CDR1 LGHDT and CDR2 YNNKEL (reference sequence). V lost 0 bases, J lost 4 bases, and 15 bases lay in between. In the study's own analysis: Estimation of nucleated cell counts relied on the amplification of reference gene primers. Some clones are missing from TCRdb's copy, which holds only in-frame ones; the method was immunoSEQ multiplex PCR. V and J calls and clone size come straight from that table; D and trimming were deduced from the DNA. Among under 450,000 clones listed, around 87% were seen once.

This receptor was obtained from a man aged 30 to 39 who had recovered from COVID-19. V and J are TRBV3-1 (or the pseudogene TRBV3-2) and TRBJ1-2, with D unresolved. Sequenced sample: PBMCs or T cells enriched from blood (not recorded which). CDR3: CASSQDPLPVTYGYTF. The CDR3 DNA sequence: TGTGCCAGCAGCCAAGATCCCCTCCCGGTAACCTATGGCTACACCTTC.